These 5 T cell receptor beta chains came from one sample sequenced in a study of blood T cell repertoires in COVID-19. The repertoire was sequenced with immunoSEQ multiplex PCR; TCRdb's copy has only in-frame clones and lacks some. The sample contains 250,000 or so clones, roughly 84% of which appear only once. The source material was peripheral blood. Source of these receptors: a woman between 35 and 50 years old who had recovered from COVID-19.

The chain is built from TRBV4-2 and TRBJ2-1; no reliable D call. CDR1 is LGHNA, CDR2 YNFKEQ, per germline. The CDR3 loop spans 14 amino acids. V lost 1 base and J lost 9, with 13 bases in between. CDR3 DNA sequence: TGTGCCAGCAGCCAAGCTGGAGTAGCTGGTGAGCAGTTCTTC. Encoded protein: CASSQAGVAGEQFF.

CDR3 in DNA: TGCGCCAGCAGCCAAGTCCCGGGGGGGCCAGAGACCCAGTACTTC. Its translation is CASSQVPGGPETQYF. V is TRBV4-1 and J is TRBJ2-5; the match to TRBD2 covers 8 bases. Germline V gene lookup returns CDR1 MGHRA and CDR2 YSYEKL. This CDR3 spans 15 amino acids. V shed 1 base, J shed 4 bases, and the junction held 5 bases outside the gene matches.

The V gene is TRBV10-2, the J gene TRBJ1-6; D is perhaps TRBD1 (6 bases). The CDR3 extends over 15 amino acids. Germline CDR1 and CDR2: WSHSY and SAAADI. Trimming shortened V by 5 bases and J by 7 bases, and 15 bases separated the two germline ends. The CDR3 DNA reads as TGCGCCAGCAGTCGAGGGGGGGAGGACAATTCACCCCTCCACTTT. Encoded protein: CASSRGGEDNSPLHF.

The rearrangement links TRBV6-2 or TRBV6-3 to TRBJ2-5; D ambiguous. Germline CDR1 is MNHEY and CDR2 is SVGEGT. The CDR3 has 15 residues. V shed 5 bases and J shed 2 bases, with 15 bases lying between them. The CDR3 loop reads CASSPVKTSQETQYF. In DNA form, the CDR3 reads TGTGCCAGCAGTCCGGTTAAGACAAGTCAAGAGACCCAGTACTTC.

V is TRBV18 and J is TRBJ1-2, with D perhaps matching TRBD1 (5 bases). Per the germline V gene, CDR1 is KGHSH and CDR2 is LQKENI. CDR3 length equals 13 residues. V dropped 3 bases and J dropped 7 bases, with 12 bases sitting between them. Here the CDR3 DNA reads TGTGCCAGCTCACCGGCGGGGGGGACTGGCTACACCTTC. The encoded protein is CASSPAGGTGYTF.